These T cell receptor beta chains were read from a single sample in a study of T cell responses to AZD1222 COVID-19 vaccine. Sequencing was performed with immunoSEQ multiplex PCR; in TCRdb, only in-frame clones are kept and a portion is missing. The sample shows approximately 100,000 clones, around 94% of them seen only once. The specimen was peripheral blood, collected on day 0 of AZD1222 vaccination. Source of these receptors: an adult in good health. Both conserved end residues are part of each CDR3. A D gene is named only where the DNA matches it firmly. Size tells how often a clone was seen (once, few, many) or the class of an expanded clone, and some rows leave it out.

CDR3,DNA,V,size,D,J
CASSLFKGVQNTGELFF,TGTGCCAGCAGCTTATTTAAAGGGGTCCAAAACACCGGGGAGCTGTTTTTT,TRBV5-8,-,-,TRBJ2-2
CASSLLRDVNTGELFF,TGTGCCAGCAGCCTACTCCGGGACGTCAACACCGGGGAGCTGTTTTTT,TRBV5-6,-,-,TRBJ2-2
CTSSQDLVSGQGVRVSQETQYF,TGCACCAGCAGCCAAGATTTGGTCTCGGGACAGGGGGTCCGAGTAAGTCAAGAGACCCAGTACTTC,TRBV1,-,-,TRBJ2-5
CASSMRVLDGYTF,TGTGCCAGTAGTATGAGGGTTCTCGATGGCTACACCTTC,TRBV19,-,-,TRBJ1-2
CASSTLGTIYF,TGTGCCAGCAGTACTTTGGGAACCATATATTTT,TRBV6-5,once,-,TRBJ1-3
CASSEARLIGANVLTF,TGTGCCAGCAGTGAAGCGCGACTGATCGGGGCCAACGTCCTGACTTTC,TRBV2,-,-,TRBJ2-6
CASSFHGTGNTEAFF,TGTGCCAGCAGCTTCCACGGGACAGGGAACACTGAAGCTTTCTTT,TRBV5-8,-,TRBD1,TRBJ1-1
CASSPRDRTEQYF,TGTGCCAGCAGTCCCCGGGACAGGACCGAGCAGTACTTC,TRBV28,-,TRBD1,TRBJ2-7
CATQTGPWQETQYF,TGTGCCACTCAAACGGGACCTTGGCAAGAGACCCAGTACTTC,TRBV2,-,-,TRBJ2-5
CASTQGGYGYTF,TGTGCCAGCACCCAAGGGGGCTATGGCTACACCTTC,TRBV12-3/TRBV12-4,-,-,TRBJ1-2
CASSDIPGAMDEKLFF,TGTGCCAGCAGTGATATTCCGGGGGCAATGGATGAAAAACTGTTTTTT,TRBV6-1,-,-,TRBJ1-4
CASSQVIPERAFF,TGTGCCAGCAGCCAGGTCATTCCGGAGAGAGCTTTCTTT,TRBV5-6,-,-,TRBJ1-1
CASSSLYRNYGYTF,TGTGCCAGCAGTTCATTGTACAGAAACTATGGCTACACCTTC,TRBV27,-,-,TRBJ1-2
CASSQDGTALGAEAFF,TGCGCCAGCAGCCAAGACGGAACCGCATTAGGGGCTGAAGCTTTCTTT,TRBV4-3,-,-,TRBJ1-1
CASSLGPGRRQTQYF,TGTGCCAGCAGCTTAGGCCCGGGAAGAAGGCAGACGCAGTATTTT,TRBV7-6,-,-,TRBJ2-3
CASSQGPNEQYF,TGTGCCAGTAGTCAGGGACCGAACGAGCAGTACTTC,TRBV19,-,-,TRBJ2-7
CAVTDRYHGNTIYF,TGTGCCGTCACAGACCGGTACCATGGAAACACCATATATTTT,TRBV19,-,-,TRBJ1-3
CASSHRGEGVYEKLFF,TGTGCCAGCAGCCACCGTGGGGAGGGGGTCTATGAAAAACTGTTTTTT,TRBV14,-,-,TRBJ1-4
CASKPRAGAYEQYF,TGTGCCAGCAAACCACGGGCAGGGGCCTACGAGCAGTACTTC,TRBV27,few,-,TRBJ2-7
CASSPVGTGNTIYF,TGTGCCAGCAGCCCCGTGGGGACTGGAAACACCATATATTTT,TRBV28,-,-,TRBJ1-3
CASSDSHEQYF,TGTGCCAGCAGTGACTCCCACGAGCAGTACTTC,TRBV25-1,-,-,TRBJ2-7
CSAWKGDSNQPQHF,TGCAGCGCTTGGAAGGGGGATAGCAATCAGCCCCAGCATTTT,TRBV29-1,-,-,TRBJ1-5
CASSLPPGLYNEQFF,TGTGCCAGCAGTTTACCCCCGGGACTTTACAATGAGCAGTTCTTC,TRBV27,-,-,TRBJ2-1